Listed below are T cell receptor beta chains from one sample, sequenced in a study of T cell repertoires in ileal Crohn's disease. TCRdb's copy holds only in-frame clones and misses some; the assay was immunoSEQ multiplex PCR. The sample comprises about 62,000 clones, 85% to 90% of which are singletons, and roughly 1.9% rests with the top ten. Specimen: ileal tissue. The receptors come from an adult with Crohn's disease. Both conserved end residues are part of each CDR3. D genes are given only for firm matches.

v_call: TRBV27; d_call: TRBD2; j_call: TRBJ2-5; cdr3_aa: CASSLAGGETQYF
v_call: TRBV28; d_call: TRBD1; j_call: TRBJ1-2; cdr3_aa: CASSSRQGDYTF
v_call: TRBV7-2; d_call: TRBD1; j_call: TRBJ2-7; cdr3_aa: CASSLVGQGTYEQYF
v_call: TRBV28; d_call: -; j_call: TRBJ2-1; cdr3_aa: CASSFSGAGKSLQFF
v_call: TRBV5-1; d_call: TRBD1; j_call: TRBJ2-5; cdr3_aa: CASSWKTGVGETQYF
v_call: TRBV27; d_call: -; j_call: TRBJ1-2; cdr3_aa: CASSPGGYGGYTF
v_call: TRBV30; d_call: -; j_call: TRBJ1-1; cdr3_aa: CAWSAARGRPLAFF
v_call: TRBV29-1; d_call: -; j_call: TRBJ1-2; cdr3_aa: CSVERGYTF
v_call: TRBV4-2; d_call: -; j_call: TRBJ2-7; cdr3_aa: CASSQDTDSPYEQYF
v_call: TRBV13; d_call: -; j_call: TRBJ2-7; cdr3_aa: CASSVRGISYEQYF
v_call: TRBV28; d_call: -; j_call: TRBJ1-3; cdr3_aa: CASSSGRSTGNTIYF
v_call: TRBV28; d_call: -; j_call: TRBJ1-2; cdr3_aa: CASTLSSGGHGGYTF
v_call: TRBV5-5; d_call: -; j_call: TRBJ1-2; cdr3_aa: CASSLLTDANYGYTF
v_call: TRBV19; d_call: TRBD2; j_call: TRBJ2-7; cdr3_aa: CASSTRGGSGYEQYF
v_call: TRBV27; d_call: TRBD1; j_call: TRBJ1-4; cdr3_aa: CASSLRQGRTNEKLFF
v_call: TRBV6-6; d_call: -; j_call: TRBJ2-2; cdr3_aa: CASSYFGSVNTGELFF
v_call: TRBV11-3; d_call: TRBD2; j_call: TRBJ2-1; cdr3_aa: CASSLTGTSAENEQFF
v_call: TRBV5-1; d_call: -; j_call: TRBJ2-6; cdr3_aa: CASSQGSSGANVLTF
v_call: TRBV11-2; d_call: TRBD1; j_call: TRBJ1-5; cdr3_aa: CASSSGTGKSGNQPQHF
v_call: TRBV5-1; d_call: -; j_call: TRBJ1-1; cdr3_aa: CASSLAGGMNTEAFF
v_call: TRBV6-5; d_call: TRBD1; j_call: TRBJ1-1; cdr3_aa: CASSPGTGGTEAFF
v_call: TRBV29-1; d_call: TRBD2; j_call: TRBJ2-1; cdr3_aa: CSVDPASGSSYNEQFF
v_call: TRBV2; d_call: TRBD1; j_call: TRBJ1-5; cdr3_aa: CASSGDRGQPQHF
v_call: TRBV5-4; d_call: -; j_call: TRBJ2-1; cdr3_aa: CASSLSFNEQFF